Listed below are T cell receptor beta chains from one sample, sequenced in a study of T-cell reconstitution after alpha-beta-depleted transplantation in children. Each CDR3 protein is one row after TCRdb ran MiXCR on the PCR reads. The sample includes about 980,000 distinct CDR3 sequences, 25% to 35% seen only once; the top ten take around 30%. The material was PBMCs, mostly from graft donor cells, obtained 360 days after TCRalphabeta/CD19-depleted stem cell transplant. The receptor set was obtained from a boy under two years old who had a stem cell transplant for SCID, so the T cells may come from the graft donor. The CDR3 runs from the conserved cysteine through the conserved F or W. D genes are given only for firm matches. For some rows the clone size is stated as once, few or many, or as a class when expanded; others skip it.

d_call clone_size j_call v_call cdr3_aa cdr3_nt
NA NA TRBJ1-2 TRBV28 CASRNNKGGPYGYTF TGTGCCAGCAGGAATAATAAGGGGGGACCCTATGGCTACACCTTC
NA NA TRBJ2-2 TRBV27 CASSLSRGGRHTGELFF TGTGCCAGCAGTTTATCGCGTGGGGGCCGACACACCGGGGAGCTGTTTTTT
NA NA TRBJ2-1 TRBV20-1 CSAPGPRGYNEQFF TGCAGTGCTCCGGGCCCCCGAGGCTACAATGAGCAGTTCTTC
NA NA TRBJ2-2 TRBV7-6 CASSPEGGWTGELFF TGTGCCAGCAGCCCCGAAGGCGGCTGGACCGGGGAGCTGTTTTTT
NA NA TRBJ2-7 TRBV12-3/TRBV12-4 CASSLWAAYEQYF TGTGCCAGCAGTTTATGGGCCGCCTACGAGCAGTACTTC
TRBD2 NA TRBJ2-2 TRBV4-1 CASSPRLAGIANTGELFF TGCGCCAGCAGCCCCCGACTAGCGGGAATCGCGAACACCGGGGAGCTGTTTTTT
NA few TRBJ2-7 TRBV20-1 CSARDPNEQYF TGCAGTGCTAGAGATCCAAACGAGCAGTACTTC
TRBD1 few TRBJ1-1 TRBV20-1 CSAGDRGENTEAFF TGCAGTGCTGGGGACAGGGGAGAAAACACTGAAGCTTTCTTT
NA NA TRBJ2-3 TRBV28 CASSLRQKRPYF TGTGCCAGCAGTCTCCGACAGAAAAGACCGTATTTT
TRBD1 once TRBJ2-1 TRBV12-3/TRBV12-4 CASSSRGLNEQFF TGTGCCAGCAGTTCCAGGGGGCTTAATGAGCAGTTCTTC
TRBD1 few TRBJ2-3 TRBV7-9 CASSSDRVSQYF TGTGCCAGCAGCTCCGACAGGGTTTCGCAGTATTTT
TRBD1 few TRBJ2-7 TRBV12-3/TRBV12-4 CASSLSDRRYEQYF TGTGCCAGCAGTTTATCGGACAGGCGCTACGAGCAGTACTTC
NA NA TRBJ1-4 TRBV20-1 CSARGLNRETNEKLFF TGCAGTGCTAGAGGTCTGAACAGGGAAACTAATGAAAAACTGTTTTTT
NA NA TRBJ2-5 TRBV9 CASSVSPETQYF TGTGCCAGCAGCGTAAGTCCGGAGACCCAGTACTTC
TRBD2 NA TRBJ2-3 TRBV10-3 CAISVYPGGFGTDTQYF TGTGCCATCAGTGTCTACCCCGGGGGGTTCGGAACAGATACGCAGTATTTT
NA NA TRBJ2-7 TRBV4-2 CASSQGLLSYEQYF TGTGCCAGCAGCCAAGGACTACTCTCCTACGAGCAGTACTTC
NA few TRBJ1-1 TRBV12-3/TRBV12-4 CASSFGDGMFGAFF TGTGCCAGCAGTTTTGGGGACGGTATGTTCGGAGCTTTCTTT
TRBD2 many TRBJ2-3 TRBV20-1 CSARGLAGGSFTDTQYF TGCAGTGCTAGGGGACTAGCGGGGGGTTCCTTCACAGATACGCAGTATTTT
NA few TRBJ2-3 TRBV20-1 CSARGDTQYF TGCAGTGCTAGGGGAGATACGCAGTATTTT
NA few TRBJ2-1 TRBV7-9 CASSLGGPLYNEQFF TGTGCCAGCAGCTTAGGGGGCCCCCTCTACAATGAGCAGTTCTTC
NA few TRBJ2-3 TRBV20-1 CSARRTPTTDTQYF TGCAGTGCTAGGAGGACGCCCACTACAGATACGCAGTATTTT
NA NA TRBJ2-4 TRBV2 CASSRGQGIAVLAKNIQYF TGTGCCAGCAGTAGGGGTCAGGGTATCGCCGTATTAGCCAAAAACATTCAGTACTTC
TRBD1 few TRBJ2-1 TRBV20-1 CSAPGQDAYNEQFF TGCAGTGCCCCGGGACAGGACGCCTACAATGAGCAGTTCTTC
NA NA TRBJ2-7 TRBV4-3 CASSQDRGPHYEQYF TGCGCCAGCAGCCAAGATCGGGGGCCGCACTACGAGCAGTACTTC
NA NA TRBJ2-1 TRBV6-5 CASSSPSSGPYNEQFF TGTGCCAGCAGTTCCCCATCGTCTGGACCCTACAATGAGCAGTTCTTC
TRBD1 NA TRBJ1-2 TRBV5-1 CASSHGTGWIYGYTF TGCGCCAGCAGCCACGGGACAGGGTGGATCTATGGCTACACCTTC
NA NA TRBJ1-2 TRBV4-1 CASSQVMGRGNNYGYTF TGCGCCAGCAGCCAAGTAATGGGTCGGGGGAATAACTATGGCTACACCTTC
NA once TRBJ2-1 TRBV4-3 CASSQDRGWDEQFF TGCGCCAGCAGCCAAGATCGTGGGTGGGATGAGCAGTTCTTC
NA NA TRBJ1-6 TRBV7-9 CASGLDLGISPLHF TGTGCCAGCGGATTAGACCTGGGGATTTCACCCCTCCACTTT
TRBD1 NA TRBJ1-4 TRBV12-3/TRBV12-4 CASRPTGPGKLFF TGTGCCAGCAGACCGACAGGGCCGGGGAAACTGTTTTTT
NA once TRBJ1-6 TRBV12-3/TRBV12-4 CASSLSYVRQDNSPLHF TGTGCCAGCAGTTTATCCTACGTTCGGCAGGATAATTCACCCCTCCACTTT
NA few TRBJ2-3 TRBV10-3 CATAGTPSTDTQYF TGTGCCACCGCTGGGACCCCTAGCACAGATACGCAGTATTTT
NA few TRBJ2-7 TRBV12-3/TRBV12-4 CASSPFEMQGGPYEQYF TGTGCCAGCAGTCCCTTCGAGATGCAGGGGGGCCCCTACGAGCAGTACTTC
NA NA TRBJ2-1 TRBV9 CASSVLLYGHNEQFF TGTGCCAGCAGCGTATTGCTGTACGGCCACAATGAGCAGTTCTTC
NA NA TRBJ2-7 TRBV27 CASKVGGSNSPYEQYF TGTGCCAGCAAGGTCGGAGGGAGTAATTCCCCCTACGAGCAGTACTTC
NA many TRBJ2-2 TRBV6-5 CASSYEGGPSPGELFF TGTGCCAGCAGTTACGAAGGGGGGCCGAGTCCCGGGGAGCTGTTTTTT
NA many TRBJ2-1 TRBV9 CASSVPGEEQFF TGTGCCAGCAGCGTCCCAGGGGAAGAGCAGTTCTTC
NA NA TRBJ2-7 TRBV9 CASSVGQINVVYEQYF TGTGCCAGCAGCGTAGGACAGATAAATGTAGTCTACGAGCAGTACTTC
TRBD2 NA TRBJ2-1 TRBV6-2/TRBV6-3 CASSYQSWGTSGVSYNEQFF TGTGCCAGCAGTTATCAGTCATGGGGGACTAGCGGGGTTTCCTACAATGAGCAGTTCTTC
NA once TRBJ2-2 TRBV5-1 CASSLGSLGPGELFF TGCGCCAGCAGCTTGGGGTCTCTGGGGCCCGGGGAGCTGTTTTTT
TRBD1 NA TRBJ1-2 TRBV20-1 CSAAGTGSYGYTF TGCAGTGCAGCCGGGACAGGGAGCTATGGCTACACCTTC
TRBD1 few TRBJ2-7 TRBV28 CASSISGTGMHEQYF TGTGCCAGCAGTATTTCCGGGACAGGGATGCACGAGCAGTACTTC
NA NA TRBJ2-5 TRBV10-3 CATRGGETQYF TGTGCCACCAGGGGAGGAGAGACCCAGTACTTC
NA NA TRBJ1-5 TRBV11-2 CASSLLGGLQPQHF TGTGCCAGCAGCTTACTTGGGGGATTGCAGCCCCAGCATTTT
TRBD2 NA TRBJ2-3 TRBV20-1 CSARGDWGSGGPF TGCAGTGCTAGAGGGGATTGGGGTAGCGGGGGTCCTTTT
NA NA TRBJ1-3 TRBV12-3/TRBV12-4 CASRPTHSGNTIYF TGTGCCAGCAGGCCTACACACTCTGGAAACACCATATATTTT
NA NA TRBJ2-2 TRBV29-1 CSVARQGTGELFF TGCAGCGTTGCTAGGCAGGGCACCGGGGAGCTGTTTTTT
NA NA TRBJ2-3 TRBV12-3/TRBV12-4 CASSFLGWDTQYF TGTGCCAGCAGTTTCTTGGGGTGGGATACGCAGTATTTT
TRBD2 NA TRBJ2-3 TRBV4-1 CASSRRLLAGGLDGTDTQYF TGCGCCAGCAGCCGCAGACTACTAGCGGGGGGGCTAGACGGCACAGATACGCAGTATTTT
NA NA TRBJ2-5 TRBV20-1 CSASLGVRGSGAQYF TGCAGTGCTAGTTTAGGGGTACGGGGGTCCGGGGCCCAGTACTTC
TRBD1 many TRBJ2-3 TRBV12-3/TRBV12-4 CASSRARQGTDTQYF TGTGCCAGCAGCCGTGCCCGACAGGGTACAGATACGCAGTATTTT
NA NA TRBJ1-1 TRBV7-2 CASSLAMGQVEAFF TGTGCCAGCAGCTTAGCGATGGGACAAGTGGAAGCTTTCTTT
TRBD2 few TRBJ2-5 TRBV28 CASSLFTSGGPEETQYF TGTGCCAGCAGTTTATTCACCTCGGGGGGGCCGGAAGAGACCCAGTACTTC